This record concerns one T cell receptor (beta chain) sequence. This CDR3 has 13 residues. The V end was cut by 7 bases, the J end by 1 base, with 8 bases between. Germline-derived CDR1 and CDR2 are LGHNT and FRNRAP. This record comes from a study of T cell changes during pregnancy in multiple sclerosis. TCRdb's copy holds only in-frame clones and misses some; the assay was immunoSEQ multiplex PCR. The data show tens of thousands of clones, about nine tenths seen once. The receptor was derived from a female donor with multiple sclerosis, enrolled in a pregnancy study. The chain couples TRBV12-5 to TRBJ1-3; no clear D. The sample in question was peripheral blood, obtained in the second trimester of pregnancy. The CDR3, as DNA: TGTGCTAGTGCCCCACAATCTGGAAACACCATATATTTT. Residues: CASAPQSGNTIYF.